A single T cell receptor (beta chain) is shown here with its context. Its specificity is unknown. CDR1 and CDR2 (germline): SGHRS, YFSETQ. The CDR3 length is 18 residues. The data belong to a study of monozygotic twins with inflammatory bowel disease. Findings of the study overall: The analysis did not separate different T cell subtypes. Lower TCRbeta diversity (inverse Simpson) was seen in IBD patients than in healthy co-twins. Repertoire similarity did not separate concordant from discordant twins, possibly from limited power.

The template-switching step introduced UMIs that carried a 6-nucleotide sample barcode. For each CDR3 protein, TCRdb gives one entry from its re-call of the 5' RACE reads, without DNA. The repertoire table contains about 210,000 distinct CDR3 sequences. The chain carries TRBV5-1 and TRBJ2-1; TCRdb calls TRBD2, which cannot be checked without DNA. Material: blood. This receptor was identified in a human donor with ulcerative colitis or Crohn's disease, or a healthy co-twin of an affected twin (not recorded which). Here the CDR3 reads CASSLSLRRGADYNEQFF. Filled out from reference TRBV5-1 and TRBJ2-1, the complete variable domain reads KAGVTQTPRYLIKTRGQQVTLSCSPISGHRSVSWYQQTPGQGLQFLFEYFSETQRNKGNFPGRFSGRQFSNSRSEMNVSTLELGDSALYLCASSLSLRRGADYNEQFFGPGTRLTVL.